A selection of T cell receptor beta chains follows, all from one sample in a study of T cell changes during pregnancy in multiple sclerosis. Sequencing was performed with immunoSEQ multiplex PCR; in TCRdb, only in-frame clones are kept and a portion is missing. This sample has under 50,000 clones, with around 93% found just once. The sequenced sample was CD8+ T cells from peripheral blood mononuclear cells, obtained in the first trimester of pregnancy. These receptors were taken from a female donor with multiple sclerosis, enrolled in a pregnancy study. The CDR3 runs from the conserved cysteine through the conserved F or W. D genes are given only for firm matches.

cdr3_aa: CASSLLFVREGVETQYF
cdr3_nt: TGTGCCAGCAGCTTATTATTTGTGCGGGAGGGCGTCGAGACCCAGTACTTC
j_call: TRBJ2-5
d_call: TRBD2
v_call: TRBV7-2

cdr3_aa: CASRRDMSYEQYF
cdr3_nt: TGTGCCAGCAGGAGGGACATGTCCTACGAGCAGTACTTC
j_call: TRBJ2-7
d_call: -
v_call: TRBV6-1

cdr3_aa: CASSSAGQGYEQYF
cdr3_nt: TGCGCCAGCAGTAGTGCGGGACAGGGTTACGAGCAGTACTTC
j_call: TRBJ2-7
d_call: TRBD1
v_call: TRBV5-1

cdr3_aa: CASSLVSRVGTDTQYF
cdr3_nt: TGTGCCAGCAGCTTAGTATCCAGGGTTGGCACAGATACGCAGTATTTT
j_call: TRBJ2-3
d_call: -
v_call: TRBV11-2

cdr3_aa: CASSPLGGSTDTQYF
cdr3_nt: TGTGCCAGCAGTCCTTTGGGGGGAAGCACAGATACGCAGTATTTT
j_call: TRBJ2-3
d_call: -
v_call: TRBV11-2

cdr3_aa: CASSQDRGKDNEQFF
cdr3_nt: TGCGCCAGCAGCCAAGATAGGGGCAAAGACAATGAGCAGTTCTTC
j_call: TRBJ2-1
d_call: -
v_call: TRBV4-1

cdr3_aa: CASSVMALAGGHTSYNEQFF
cdr3_nt: TGTGCCAGCAGCGTAATGGCCCTAGCGGGAGGCCATACTTCCTACAATGAGCAGTTCTTC
j_call: TRBJ2-1
d_call: TRBD2
v_call: TRBV9

cdr3_aa: CASSLERGRLFF
cdr3_nt: TGCGCCAGCAGCTTGGAGCGGGGTAGACTGTTTTTT
j_call: TRBJ1-4
d_call: -
v_call: TRBV5-1

cdr3_aa: CASSPTGGSYEQYF
cdr3_nt: TGCGCCAGCAGCCCGACAGGGGGCTCCTACGAGCAGTACTTC
j_call: TRBJ2-7
d_call: TRBD1
v_call: TRBV4-3

cdr3_aa: CASSQINKYNEQFF
cdr3_nt: TGCGCCAGCAGCCAAATCAACAAATACAATGAGCAGTTCTTC
j_call: TRBJ2-1
d_call: -
v_call: TRBV4-1

cdr3_aa: CASSLAGYNEQFF
cdr3_nt: TGTGCCAGCAGTTTGGCAGGTTACAATGAGCAGTTCTTC
j_call: TRBJ2-1
d_call: -
v_call: TRBV27